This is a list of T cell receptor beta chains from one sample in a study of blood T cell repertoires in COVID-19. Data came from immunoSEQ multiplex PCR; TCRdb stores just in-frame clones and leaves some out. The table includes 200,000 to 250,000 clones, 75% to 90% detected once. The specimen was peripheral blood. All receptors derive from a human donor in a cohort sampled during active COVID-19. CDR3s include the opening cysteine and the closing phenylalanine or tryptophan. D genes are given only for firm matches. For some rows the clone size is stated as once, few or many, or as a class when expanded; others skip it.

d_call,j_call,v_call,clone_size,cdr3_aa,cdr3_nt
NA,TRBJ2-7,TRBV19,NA,CASSPRQASAYEQYF,TGTGCCAGTAGTCCCCGACAGGCCTCGGCCTACGAGCAGTACTTC
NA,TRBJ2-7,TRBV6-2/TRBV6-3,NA,CASSYGGNEQYF,TGTGCCAGCAGTTACGGTGGCAACGAGCAGTACTTC
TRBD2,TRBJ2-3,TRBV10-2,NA,CASRRTSGMQRDTQYF,TGCGCCAGCAGGAGGACTAGCGGGATGCAAAGAGATACGCAGTATTTT
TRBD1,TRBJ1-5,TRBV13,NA,CASSTRQGAREYGNQPQHF,TGTGCCAGCAGCACCCGACAGGGGGCTAGGGAGTATGGCAATCAGCCCCAGCATTTT
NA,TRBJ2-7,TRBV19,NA,CASSIAGANEQYF,TGTGCCAGTAGTATTGCGGGGGCCAACGAGCAGTACTTC
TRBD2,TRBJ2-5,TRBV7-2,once,CASSLVGTSGSGETQYF,TGTGCCAGCAGCTTGGTAGGGACTAGCGGGAGCGGGGAGACCCAGTACTTC
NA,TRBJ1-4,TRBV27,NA,CASTRQANEKLFF,TGTGCCAGCACCCGACAGGCTAATGAAAAACTGTTTTTT
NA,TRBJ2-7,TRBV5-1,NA,CASSSQPPGSTQGGQYF,TGCGCCAGCAGCTCCCAGCCCCCCGGGTCGACCCAAGGAGGGCAGTACTTC
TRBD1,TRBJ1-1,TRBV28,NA,CASSSTGKNTEAFF,TGTGCCAGCAGCTCGACAGGGAAGAACACTGAAGCTTTCTTT
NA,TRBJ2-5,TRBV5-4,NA,CASSRRQQETQYF,TGTGCCAGCAGCCGCAGACAGCAAGAGACCCAGTACTTC
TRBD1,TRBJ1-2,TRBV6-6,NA,CASSYGTVYGYTF,TGTGCCAGCAGTTACGGGACAGTCTATGGCTACACCTTC
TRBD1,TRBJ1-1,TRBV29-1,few,CSGDRGTEAFF,TGCAGCGGGGACAGGGGCACTGAAGCTTTCTTT
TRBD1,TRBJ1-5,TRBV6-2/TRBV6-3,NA,CASSYLQGLGTSNQPQHF,TGTGCCAGCAGTTACCTACAGGGGTTGGGGACTAGCAATCAGCCCCAGCATTTT
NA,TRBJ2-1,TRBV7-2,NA,CASSEHYNEQFF,TGTGCCAGCAGCGAACACTACAATGAGCAGTTCTTC
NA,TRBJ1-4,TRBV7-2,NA,CASSWFTGVEKLFF,TGTGCCAGCAGCTGGTTTACCGGGGTTGAAAAACTGTTTTTT
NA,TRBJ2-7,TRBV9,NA,CASSTLGEAYEQYF,TGTGCCAGCAGCACCCTCGGGGAGGCTTACGAGCAGTACTTC
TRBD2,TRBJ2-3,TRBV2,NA,CASKSGASTDTQYF,TGTGCCAGCAAGAGCGGGGCCAGCACAGATACGCAGTATTTT
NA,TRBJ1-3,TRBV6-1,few,CASRETGGGSGNTIYF,TGTGCCAGCAGGGAAACAGGCGGTGGATCGGGAAACACCATATATTTT
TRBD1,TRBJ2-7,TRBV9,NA,CASSETGTGSYEQYF,TGTGCCAGCAGCGAGACCGGGACAGGGTCCTACGAGCAGTACTTC
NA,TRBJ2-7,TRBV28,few,CASSRTPYEQYF,TGTGCCAGCAGTCGGACTCCTTACGAGCAGTACTTC
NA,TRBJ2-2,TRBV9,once,CASSVPRGLGTGELFF,TGTGCCAGCAGCGTACCTAGGGGTCTGGGCACCGGGGAGCTGTTTTTT